A single sample is the source of the 24 T cell receptor beta chains below, sequenced in a study of blood T cells in healthy people across ages. Primed by a sample-barcoded 5' primer and a J-beta primer mix, a second PCR proceeded for 7 to 11 cycles. TCRdb analysed the 5' RACE reads with MiXCR anew, one entry per CDR3 protein. The table includes more than 500,000 distinct CDR3 sequences, about 27% detected once. The data also belong to a second study, concerning T cells of mothers and their children.

Sequenced: blood. These receptors all come from a boy aged 2 to 10 in good health.

V and J are TRBV29-1 and TRBJ2-5, with D possibly TRBD1 on 6 matching bases. Germline V lookup: CDR1 SQVTM, CDR2 ANQGSEA. Trimming pared 0 bases from V and 5 bases from J, leaving 31 bases between. The CDR3 is 20 amino acids. CDR3 residues: CSVEDPGFTALPPGDETQYF. As DNA, the CDR3 is TGCAGCGTTGAAGACCCGGGCTTCACCGCCCTCCCTCCAGGGGACGAGACCCAGTACTTC.

This chain links TRBV5-1 with TRBJ2-5; no firm D call. The J call is doubtful: the DNA matches TRBJ2-1 better. Germline V gene data show CDR1 as SGHRS and CDR2 as YFSETQ. The CDR3 is made up of 11 amino acids. For the CDR3, the DNA is TGCGCCAGCAATCAACGCAATGAGCAGTTCTTC. This translates into CASNQRNEQFF.

The rearrangement joins TRBV7-9 to TRBJ1-5; D perhaps matches TRBD1 (5 bases). The V gene lost 7 bases and the J gene lost 1 base, with 11 bases spanning the gap. CDR3 length: 14 amino acids. CDR1 SEHNR and CDR2 FQNEAQ come from the germline V gene (reference sequence). CDR3 in amino acids: CASNQTASNQPQHF. CDR3 DNA: TGTGCCAGCAACCAGACAGCCAGCAATCAGCCCCAGCATTTT.

This clonotype appeared a few times. The V gene is TRBV29-1, the J gene TRBJ2-5; 10 bases align to TRBD1. The DNA end is a closer match to TRBJ2-7, so the J assignment may be wrong. The CDR3 has 15 amino acids. Germline V gene data show CDR1 as SQVTM and CDR2 as ANQGSEA. The CDR3 spells CSVGPQPGQGFEQYF. The CDR3 DNA follows: TGCAGCGTTGGTCCTCAGCCGGGACAGGGGTTCGAGCAGTACTTC.

This chain connects TRBV2 to TRBJ1-4; a weak D match, TRBD1 (5 bases). CDR1 and CDR2 from the germline V gene are SNHLY and FYNNEI. The CDR3 totals 17 residues. V lost 6 bases, J lost 0 bases, and 17 bases lay in between. The CDR3 region is CASSGTSSGATNEKLFF. The DNA of the CDR3 is TGTGCCAGCAGCGGGACGTCCAGCGGGGCAACTAATGAAAAACTGTTTTTT. Full variable domain (remainder filled in from reference TRBV2 and TRBJ1-4): EPEVTQTPSHQVTQMGQEVILRCVPISNHLYFYWYRQILGQKVEFLVSFYNNEISEKSEIFDDQFSVERPDGSNFTLKIRSTKLEDSAMYFCASSGTSSGATNEKLFFGSGTQLSVL.

In this sample, this clonotype turned up a few times. In DNA, the CDR3 is TGTGCCACCAGCAGAGATCACGGGACAGGGGTAAAGACCCAGTACTTC. It specifies CATSRDHGTGVKTQYF. The J gene is TRBJ2-5, the V gene TRBV15; 10 bases are a match to TRBD1. The CDR3 has 16 amino acids. Trimming cost V 0 bases and J 6 bases; bases outside gene matches: 7. CDR1 is LNHNV, CDR2 YYDKDF, per germline (reference sequence). Complete variable domain (other parts from reference TRBV15 and TRBJ2-5): DAMVIQNPRYQVTQFGKPVTLSCSQTLNHNVMYWYQQKSSQAPKLLFHYYDKDFNNEADTPDNFQSRRPNTSFCFLDIRSPGLGDTAMYLCATSRDHGTGVKTQYFGPGTRLLVL.

The chain carries TRBV7-9 and TRBJ1-3; D may be TRBD1 (6 bases). The V gene lost 4 bases and the J gene lost 0 bases, with 13 bases spanning the gap. The CDR3 totals 16 residues. CDR1 is SEHNR and CDR2 is FQNEAQ in the germline V gene (reference sequence). The CDR3 spells CASSSTGGGSGNTIYF. The DNA of the CDR3 is TGTGCCAGCAGCTCCACCGGGGGCGGCTCTGGAAACACCATATATTTT.

The rearrangement uses TRBV7-8 and TRBJ2-1; D ambiguous. The CDR3 covers 16 residues. Trimming stripped 0 bases from V and 0 bases from J, with 9 bases between. Looked up from germline, CDR1 is SGHVS and CDR2 is FQNEAQ. The CDR3, as DNA: TGTGCCAGCAGCTTAGCCGCATGGGGCTCCTACAATGAGCAGTTCTTC. Translated, it gives CASSLAAWGSYNEQFF.

The genes are TRBV9 and TRBJ1-4; D gene ambiguous. The CDR3 has 15 residues. Trimming left V 0 bases short and J 4 bases short, with 10 bases between. Germline V gives CDR1 SGDLS, CDR2 YYNGEE. CDR3 loop: CASSVEGSNNEKLFF. As DNA, the CDR3 is TGTGCCAGCAGCGTAGAGGGCAGTAATAATGAAAAACTGTTTTTT. Combining the CDR3 with reference TRBV9 and TRBJ1-4 gives the whole variable domain DSGVTQTPKHLITATGQRVTLRCSPRSGDLSVYWYQQSLDQGLQFLIQYYNGEERAKGNILERFSAQQFPDLHSELNLSSLELGDSALYFCASSVEGSNNEKLFFGSGTQLSVL.

The chain links TRBV20-1 to TRBJ2-7, with D possibly being TRBD1 (5 bases). Per the germline V gene, CDR1 is DFQATT and CDR2 is SNEGSKA (reference sequence). This CDR3 is built from 11 residues. CDR3 region: CTPQGPYEQYF. The CDR3 region has the DNA TGCACCCCTCAGGGTCCCTACGAGCAGTACTTC.

The chain carries TRBV9 and TRBJ2-7; D call uncertain. Germline V gives CDR1 SGDLS, CDR2 YYNGEE. V lost 3 bases and J lost 1, with 8 bases in between. The CDR3 totals 13 residues. CDR3 in amino acids: CASSAGDSYEQYF. Written as DNA, the CDR3 is TGTGCCAGCAGCGCGGGCGATTCCTACGAGCAGTACTTC.

The gene calls are TRBV21-1 and TRBJ2-6. TRBV21-1 is shown as a pseudogene. The CDR3 runs 19 residues. The CDR3 protein is CASSKVTTKSLSGANVLTF. The CDR3 DNA reads TGTGCCAGCAGCAAAGTGACGACAAAATCCCTCTCTGGGGCCAACGTCCTGACTTTC.

This clonotype was counted between two and nine times. At one end, the junction sequence differs from germline, possibly due to a read error. This sequence joins TRBV29-1 and TRBJ1-2, with a weak D call TRBD1 (6 bases). Per the germline V gene, CDR1 is SQVTM and CDR2 is ANQGSEA. The CDR3 is 15 amino acids. The CDR3 reads CSAERTDVIEYGYTF. The CDR3 DNA sequence: TGCAGCGCTGAAAGGACAGACGTCATAGAATATGGCTACACCTTC.

The chain uses TRBV21-1 and TRBJ2-5; TRBD1 is taken as the D call from the table, unchecked against the DNA. TRBV21-1 is noted as a pseudogene. The CDR3 covers 17 residues. CDR3 protein: CASSRRKGQGQRKTQYF. DNA for the CDR3: TGTGCCAGCAGCAGACGAAAGGGACAGGGCCAAAGGAAGACCCAGTACTTC.

This clonotype was counted a few times. The chain employs TRBV18 and TRBJ2-2; the D is unclear. Deletions cut 2 bases from V and 3 bases from J, with 10 bases between. Looked up from germline, CDR1 is KGHSH and CDR2 is LQKENI. This CDR3 comprises 15 residues. CDR3 protein: CASSPGVADTGELFF. The CDR3 bases are TGTGCCAGCTCACCAGGGGTGGCGGACACCGGGGAGCTGTTTTTT.

The table lists this clonotype with a few counts. This chain links TRBV6-2 or TRBV6-3 with TRBJ2-1, with 11 bases matching TRBD2. The CDR3 has 16 amino acids. V lost 4 bases, J lost 6 bases, and 8 bases stayed unmatched. From germline, CDR1 is MNHEY and CDR2 SVGEGT. This chain's CDR3 is CASSSITSGGRNEQFF. DNA for the CDR3: TGTGCCAGCAGTTCAATTACTAGCGGGGGTCGCAATGAGCAGTTCTTC.

The V gene is TRBV29-1, the J gene TRBJ1-1, with no clear D. The CDR3 runs 13 residues. Germline V gives CDR1 SQVTM, CDR2 ANQGSEA. V was pared by 8 bases and J by 1 base, with 14 bases between. This CDR3 reads CSLRRGGNTEAFF. The CDR3 DNA is TGCAGCCTCCGCCGAGGAGGGAACACTGAAGCTTTCTTT.

V is TRBV11-2 and J is TRBJ2-7; 8 bases fit TRBD2. This CDR3 is built from 15 residues. The germline V gene encodes CDR1 SGHAT and CDR2 FQNNGV. The trim removed 1 base at V and 7 bases at J, leaving 9 bases unmatched. Here the CDR3 reads CASSLGVSGEPEQYF. The CDR3, as DNA: TGTGCCAGCAGCTTAGGGGTTAGCGGGGAGCCAGAGCAGTACTTC.

This chain connects TRBV7-7 to TRBJ1-4, with 7 positions matching TRBD1. The CDR3 loop spans 13 amino acids. CDR1 and CDR2 from the germline V gene are SSHAT and FNYEAQ (reference sequence). CDR3 nucleotide sequence: TGTGCTTGCAGCTCAGGGACAGATGAAAAACTGTTTTTT. It translates to CACSSGTDEKLFF.

The CDR3 here is CASSVGVTYDYEQYF. The CDR3 DNA reads TGTGCCAGCAGCGTAGGAGTGACTTACGACTACGAGCAGTACTTC. The rearrangement joins TRBV9 to TRBJ2-7, with D unclear. Trimming took off 0 bases at V and 3 bases at J, with 13 bases between the two ends. Germline loops: CDR1 SGDLS, CDR2 YYNGEE. This CDR3 is built from 15 residues. The complete variable domain, with remaining parts taken from reference TRBV9 and TRBJ2-7, reads DSGVTQTPKHLITATGQRVTLRCSPRSGDLSVYWYQQSLDQGLQFLIQYYNGEERAKGNILERFSAQQFPDLHSELNLSSLELGDSALYFCASSVGVTYDYEQYFGPGTRLTVT.

The chain links TRBV6-5 to TRBJ2-3; 8 nucleotides line up with TRBD1. The V gene end was trimmed by 2 bases and the J gene end by 0 bases; junction bases not matched to a gene: 7. Germline values: CDR1 MNHEY, CDR2 SVGAGI. This CDR3 contains 17 residues. The CDR3 nucleotides read TGTGCCAGCAGTTACCGGGGGACAGGATCTAGCACAGATACGCAGTATTTT. Translating it yields CASSYRGTGSSTDTQYF.

The rearrangement joins TRBV27 to TRBJ1-4; maybe TRBD1 (6 bases). Germline values: CDR1 MNHEY, CDR2 SMNVEV (reference sequence). The length of the CDR3 is 14 residues. Trimming stripped 4 bases from V and 5 bases from J, with 11 bases between. The CDR3 DNA follows: TGTGCCAGCAGTTACAGGGCCTTGAATGAAAAACTGTTTTTT. It yields the protein CASSYRALNEKLFF.

This clonotype was observed a few times. V is TRBV7-2 and J is TRBJ2-1; D perhaps matches TRBD2 (7 bases). Trimming removed 2 bases from V and 9 bases from J, with 11 bases in between. This CDR3 comprises 13 residues. Germline values: CDR1 SGHTA, CDR2 FQGNSA. This chain's CDR3 is CASSLSGGGEQFF. Here the CDR3 DNA reads TGTGCCAGCAGCTTATCGGGGGGCGGTGAGCAGTTCTTC.

This clonotype has a count of ten or more. The rearrangement links TRBV4-2 to TRBJ2-7, with 9 nucleotides matching TRBD2. Trimming removed 0 bases from V and 2 bases from J; junction bases left unmatched: 2. The CDR3 is 15 amino acids. Germline V CDR1 and CDR2: LGHNA, YNFKEQ. The DNA for the CDR3 is TGTGCCAGCAGCCAAGAGGCTAGCGGGACCTACGAGCAGTACTTC. Its protein product is CASSQEASGTYEQYF.